The 32 T cell receptor beta chains presented below share a single source sample, sequenced in a study of tissue T cells after allogeneic stem cell transplantation. Measured with immunoSEQ multiplex PCR; TCRdb has only the in-frame clones, and not every one. The table lists 2,200 or so clones, roughly 55% of them singletons. The time point is: mouse harvest day 7 after allogeneic transplant. Tail vein injection delivered 10^7 T-cell-depleted bone marrow cells and 10^6 splenic CD5+ T cells. Specimen: liver tissue. Source of these receptors: a female BALB/c mouse given C57BL/6 T cells with graft-versus-host disease after an allogeneic hematopoietic cell transplant.

About this clone itself: Mouse germline and gene names are used. The missing CDR3 end, 1 residue past where the read stops, is filled in from the germline J gene. The chain links TRBV16 to TRBJ1-1; no reliable D call. In germline, CDR1 is SGHSA, CDR2 FRNQAP. The CDR3 length is 14 residues. Trimming left V 4 bases short and J 0 bases short, with 9 bases between. Incomplete CDR3 DNA: TGTGCAAGCAGCTCGACAAATGCAAACACAGAAGTCTTC. Translating it yields CASSSTNANTEVF. In full, the CDR3 reads CASSSTNANTEVFF.

Remarks on this clone: Gene names denote mouse genes. The read terminates 1 residue before the CDR3 end, so the remaining end is supplied by the germline J gene. V gene TRBV26 combines with J gene TRBJ1-1, with D possibly being TRBD1 (5 bases). This CDR3 is built from 13 residues. Germline CDR1 and CDR2: KGHPV and FQNQEV (reference sequence). Trimming left V 3 bases short and J 4 bases short, with 9 bases between. CDR3 amino acids: CASSLRERTEVFF. CDR3 bases read: TGTGCCAGCAGTCTCAGGGAACGCACAGAAGTCTTC.

With regard to this clone: The gene symbols are mouse symbols. The read falls 1 residue short of the CDR3 end, and the missing part is taken from the germline J gene. The chain links TRBV16 to TRBJ2-7, with D perhaps TRBD2 (5 bases). This CDR3 comprises 14 residues. Germline lookup yields CDR1 SGHSA and CDR2 FRNQAP. With 3 bases removed from V and 0 bases from J, the gap between germline ends came to 9 bases. CDR3 bases read: TGTGCAAGCAGCTTGATGGGGAGCTCCTATGAACAGTAC. Translation: CASSLMGSSYEQY. The entire CDR3 protein is CASSLMGSSYEQYF.

About this clone itself: Each gene name is a mouse one. The sequence runs out 1 residue before the end of the CDR3; the remainder is reconstructed from the germline J gene. The rearrangement uses TRBV2 and TRBJ2-7; tentatively, D is TRBD2 (6 bases). Trimming removed 2 bases at V and 0 bases at J, with 8 bases between. The CDR3 length is 14 residues. Germline assignment: CDR1 LGHNA and CDR2 YSYQKL. The CDR3 loop is CASSQTGSSYEQYF. The DNA read from the CDR3 is TGTGCCAGCAGCCAAACTGGGAGCTCCTATGAACAGTAC.

About this clone itself: Gene names denote mouse genes. The read gets to within 1 residue of the CDR3 end, and the germline J gene fills in the rest. The chain employs TRBV15 and TRBJ2-5; 7 positions agree with TRBD2. After removal of 0 bases from V and 3 bases from J, the junction contained 0 bases not matched to a gene. This CDR3 is built from 14 residues. The germline CDR1 and CDR2 sequences are SGHND and FRSKSL. The CDR3 sequence: CASSLAGGQDTQYF. The CDR3 DNA, read in part, is TGTGCCAGCAGTTTAGCTGGGGGGCAAGACACCCAGTAC.

This clone was observed a handful of times. Here the gene names and germline are mouse. The read is 1 residue too short to cover the CDR3 end, so that end is filled in from the germline J gene. The chain employs TRBV13-2 and TRBJ1-3, with TRBD1 matching 9 bases. The CDR3 runs 15 residues. J lost 0 bases, V lost 6 bases, and 4 bases had no gene match. Germline V gene data show CDR1 as NNHNN and CDR2 as SYGAGS (reference sequence). Partial CDR3 DNA: TGTGCCAGCGCCGCGACAGGGGGTTCTGGAAATACGCTCTAT. It specifies CASAATGGSGNTLY. The complete CDR3 sequence is CASAATGGSGNTLYF.

Notes on this clone: The genes and germline here are from mouse. CDR3 in amino acids: CASSNRDRDYAEQFF. Incomplete CDR3 DNA: TGTGCAAGCAGCAACCGGGACAGGGACTATGCTGAGCAGTTC. The chain employs TRBV16 and TRBJ2-1, with 9 bases lining up with TRBD1. The read falls 1 residue short of the CDR3 end, and the missing part is taken from the germline J gene. Germline V lookup: CDR1 SGHSA, CDR2 FRNQAP. With V trimmed by 5 bases and J by 2 bases, 4 bases remained unmatched. CDR3 length: 15 residues.

This clone was detected a few times. Mouse gene names apply. The observed sequence ends 1 residue before the CDR3 terminus, with the missing tail filled in from the germline J gene. This sequence joins TRBV19 and TRBJ2-7, with 8 bases identical to TRBD2. Germline V lookup: CDR1 FNHDT, CDR2 SITEND (reference sequence). The CDR3 sequence is 14 residues long. V trimming: 3 bases; J trimming: 0 bases; junction bases outside the gene matches: 2. The CDR3 loop reads CASSKLGDSYEQYF. CDR3 DNA (partial): TGTGCCAGCAGTAAACTGGGGGACTCCTATGAACAGTAC. Supplemented by reference TRBV19 and TRBJ2-7, the full variable domain reads GGIITQTPKFLIGQEGQKLTLKCQQNFNHDTMYWYRQDSGKGLRLIYYSITENDLQKGDLSEGYDASREKKSSFSLTVTSAQKNEMAVFLCASSKLGDSYEQYFGPGTRLTVL.

On this clone: The gene names given are mouse names. The sequenced fragment ends 1 residue before the CDR3 boundary, so the rest is inferred from the germline J gene. The rearrangement joins TRBV4 to TRBJ2-4; 11 bases are a match to TRBD2. This CDR3 has 14 residues. With 5 bases clipped from V and 3 bases from J, the junction kept 1 base outside the gene matches. The germline V gene has CDR1 LGHDT and CDR2 YNNKQL (reference sequence). The sequenced CDR3 bases are TGTGCCAGCAGCAGACTGGGGGGGCAAAACACCTTGTAC. It is translated as CASSRLGGQNTLY. The entire CDR3 protein is CASSRLGGQNTLYF.

Only a few counts were recorded for this clone. Germline and genes: mouse. Partial CDR3 DNA: TGTGCCAGCAGCTTGGCTGGGGGTTCCTATGAACAGTAC. It encodes CASSLAGGSYEQY. The whole CDR3 sequence is CASSLAGGSYEQYF. The chain has TRBV3 and TRBJ2-7; TRBD2 matches at 7 bases. The CDR3 end falls 1 residue outside the read, so it is completed with the germline J gene. The CDR3 runs to 14 residues. In germline, CDR1 is SNHLY, CDR2 FYNGKV (reference sequence). V trimming: 3 bases; J trimming: 1 base; junction bases outside the gene matches: 3.

This clone showed up just a few times. Gene labels here are mouse ones. The read ends 1 residue shy of where the CDR3 ends; the end is completed using the germline J gene. The chain uses TRBV2 and TRBJ2-7, with D perhaps TRBD2 (5 bases). The length of the CDR3 is 14 residues. CDR1 and CDR2 from the germline V gene are LGHNA and YSYQKL. Trimming left V 0 bases short and J 3 bases short, with 9 bases between. Partial CDR3 DNA: TGTGCCAGCAGCCAAGAAGCTGGGAACTATGAACAGTAC. This codes for CASSQEAGNYEQY. The CDR3 reads in full as CASSQEAGNYEQYF.

This clone was counted a single time. Any gene name here is a mouse gene name. Read sequence stops 1 residue before the CDR3 end, and the germline J gene provides the missing end. V usage is TRBV1 and J usage is TRBJ2-1; 8 bases fit TRBD1. From germline, CDR1 is NSQYPW and CDR2 LRSPGD (reference sequence). This CDR3 has 15 amino acids. V lost 3 bases and J lost 0; bases outside the gene matches: 1. The DNA read from the CDR3 is TGCACCTGCAGTGCGGGACAGGCTAACTATGCTGAGCAGTTC. As protein: CTCSAGQANYAEQF. The CDR3 reads in full as CTCSAGQANYAEQFF. Based on the CDR3 plus reference TRBV1 and TRBJ2-1, the full variable domain is VTLLEQNPRWRLVPRGQAVNLRCILKNSQYPWMSWYQQDLQKQLQWLFTLRSPGDKEVKSLPGADYLATRVTDTELRLQVANMSQGRTLYCTCSAGQANYAEQFFGPGTRLTVL.

Worth noting for this clone: Gene names and germline refer to mouse. Read data end 1 residue before the CDR3 end; the end is taken from the germline J gene. This rearrangement joins TRBV26 to TRBJ2-5, with no clear D. The CDR3 loop spans 11 amino acids. Trimming shortened V by 3 bases and J by 4 bases, and 2 bases separated the two germline ends. The germline V gene encodes CDR1 KGHPV and CDR2 FQNQEV (reference sequence). The CDR3 bases that were read are TGTGCCAGCAGTCTAGAAGACACCCAGTAC. Protein: CASSLEDTQY. The whole CDR3 region reads CASSLEDTQYF.

A word on this clone: Genes here carry mouse names. The read ends 1 residue early relative to the CDR3; the germline J gene fills the gap. V is TRBV13-3 and J is TRBJ2-4; no definite D call. The V end was cut by 1 base, the J end by 0 bases, with 6 bases between. In germline, CDR1 is NNHDY, CDR2 SYVADS. This CDR3 contains 14 residues. The CDR3 reads CASSDRGSQNTLYF. The CDR3 bases that were read are TGTGCCAGCAGTGATCGGGGTAGTCAAAACACCTTGTAC.

To note about this clone: The gene names given are mouse names. The read ends 1 residue early relative to the CDR3; the germline J gene fills the gap. The V and J genes are TRBV13-1 and TRBJ2-1, with no clear D. Per the germline V gene, CDR1 is NSHNY and CDR2 is SYGAGN. This CDR3 is built from 13 residues. Trimming removed 9 bases at V and 1 base at J, with 11 bases between. This CDR3 reads CATGGVNYAEQFF. Incomplete CDR3 DNA: TGTGCCACAGGCGGGGTAAACTATGCTGAGCAGTTC.

With respect to this clone: Any gene name here is a mouse gene name. Sequencing ends 1 residue short of the CDR3 end; the germline J gene provides the rest. The chain uses TRBV3 and TRBJ2-7; D gene ambiguous. Germline V gene lookup returns CDR1 SNHLY and CDR2 FYNGKV (reference sequence). Deletions cut 3 bases from V and 4 bases from J, with 7 bases between. CDR3 length equals 12 residues. Partial CDR3 DNA: TGTGCCAGCAGCTTCGGCGGGTATGAACAGTAC. Protein sequence: CASSFGGYEQY. The complete CDR3 protein is CASSFGGYEQYF.

Comment on this clone: Germline and genes: mouse. The read ends 1 residue early relative to the CDR3; the germline J gene fills the gap. This sequence joins TRBV13-2 and TRBJ2-5, with D unclear. Trimming removed 3 bases at V and 0 bases at J, with 5 bases between. Germline V CDR1 and CDR2: NNHNN, SYGAGS (reference sequence). The CDR3 is 13 amino acids. CDR3 residues: CASGGQNQDTQYF. The sequenced part of the CDR3 DNA is TGTGCCAGCGGTGGACAAAACCAAGACACCCAGTAC.

Turning to this clone: Gene names are mouse gene names. Coverage ceases 1 residue before the CDR3 finishes, and the germline J gene fills in the end. The rearrangement joins TRBV13-1 to TRBJ2-3; TRBD2 agrees at 8 bases. Germline assignment: CDR1 NSHNY and CDR2 SYGAGN. CDR3 size: 14 residues. V lost 3 bases, J lost 1 base, and 1 base stayed unmatched. The CDR3 bases that were read are TGTGCCAGCAGTGGGACTGGGCGTGCAGAAACGCTGTAT. Translating gives CASSGTGRAETLY. The whole CDR3 sequence reads CASSGTGRAETLYF.

This clone was detected only a few times. The genes and germline here are from mouse. Coverage ceases 1 residue before the CDR3 finishes, and the germline J gene fills in the end. The chain uses TRBV26 and TRBJ1-3, with D unclear. Trimming removed 3 bases at V and 0 bases at J, with 6 bases between. Germline CDR1 reads KGHPV; CDR2 reads FQNQEV (reference sequence). The CDR3 runs to 14 residues. The CDR3 region is CASSLGNSGNTLYF. Partial CDR3 DNA: TGTGCCAGCAGTCTCGGGAATTCTGGAAATACGCTCTAT.

Notes on this clone: The gene names given are mouse names. The missing CDR3 end, 1 residue past where the read stops, is filled in from the germline J gene. The chain carries TRBV29 and TRBJ2-4, with a weak D call TRBD2 (7 bases). Germline lookup yields CDR1 MSHET and CDR2 SYDVDS. The CDR3 is made up of 13 amino acids. Trimming took off 4 bases at V and 6 bases at J, with 11 bases between the two ends. The CDR3 spells CASSYGGLNTLYF. The CDR3 DNA, read in part, is TGTGCTAGCAGTTACGGGGGGCTGAACACCTTGTAC. Supplemented by reference TRBV29 and TRBJ2-4, the full variable domain reads DMKVTQMPRYLIKRMGENVLLECGQDMSHETMYWYRQDPGLGLQLIYISYDVDSNSEGDIPKGYRVSRKKREHFSLILDSAKTNQTSVYFCASSYGGLNTLYFGAGTRLSVL.

Turning to this clone: Gene labels here are mouse ones. The DNA ends 1 residue before the CDR3 does, and the rest of the CDR3 is filled in from the germline J gene. The chain carries TRBV12-1 and TRBJ1-5, with 11 bases lining up with TRBD1. The germline V gene encodes CDR1 SGHSN and CDR2 HYEKVE. V lost 6 bases to trimming and J lost 4 bases; unmatched junction nucleotides: 1. This CDR3 contains 13 residues. The DNA read from the CDR3 is TGTGCCAGCCGGGACAGGGGGAACCAGGCTCCGCTT. Protein sequence: CASRDRGNQAPL. In full, the CDR3 is CASRDRGNQAPLF. Looking up the rest from reference TRBV12-1 and TRBJ1-5 gives the full variable domain: DSGVVQSPRHIIKEKGGRSVLTCIPISGHSNVVWYQQTLGKELKFLIQHYEKVERDKGFLPSRFSVQQFDDYHSEMNMSALELEDSAMYFCASRDRGNQAPLFGEGTRLSVL.

This clone has only a few counts. Mouse names are used for the genes. With the read ending 1 residue before the CDR3 end, the germline J gene is used to fill in that end. The gene calls are TRBV23 and TRBJ2-7; no check of the table's D call, TRBD1, against the DNA was made. The CDR3 is 13 residues long. The V gene's germline CDR1 is KGHTA and CDR2 FQNQQP. CDR3 DNA (partial): TGCTCCAGCAGTCAATCGCCAGGGGGAGAACAGTAC. Translated: CSSSQSPGGEQY. The whole CDR3 protein reads CSSSQSPGGEQYF.

As for this clone: An end of the junction differs from the germline gene, which may be a read error. Each gene name is a mouse one. The read terminates 1 residue ahead of where the CDR3 ends, so the germline J gene completes it. The V call is TRBV26, the J call TRBJ2-7; 10 positions match TRBD2. Germline V gene sequence: CDR1 KGHPV, CDR2 FQNQEV (reference sequence). This CDR3 has 15 residues. Partial CDR3 DNA: TGTGCCAGCAATCTGCTCTGGGGGGGCGCGAGAGAACAGTAC. It is translated as CASNLLWGGAREQY. The complete CDR3 reads CASNLLWGGAREQYF.

A few counts support this clone. The germline and genes are mouse ones. Read data end 1 residue before the CDR3 end; the end is taken from the germline J gene. V and J are TRBV3 and TRBJ2-4, with D uncertain. The V gene's germline CDR1 is SNHLY and CDR2 FYNGKV (reference sequence). CDR3 length: 13 residues. Trimming left V 1 base short and J 0 bases short, with 2 bases between. The CDR3 sequence: CASSLVSQNTLYF. The DNA read from the CDR3 is TGTGCCAGCAGCTTAGTTAGTCAAAACACCTTGTAC.

A note on this clone: Each gene name is a mouse one. The read is 1 residue too short to cover the CDR3 end, so that end is filled in from the germline J gene. The chain has TRBV13-2 and TRBJ2-7; 10 positions agree with TRBD2. Trimming cost V 3 bases and J 3 bases; bases outside gene matches: 3. The CDR3 contains 14 residues. Germline values: CDR1 NNHNN, CDR2 SYGAGS (reference sequence). The part of the CDR3 DNA that was read is TGTGCCAGCGGTGGTGACTGGGGGGTCTATGAACAGTAC. Translation: CASGGDWGVYEQY. The whole CDR3 protein reads CASGGDWGVYEQYF.

In this sample, this clone turned up a few times. Here the gene names and germline are mouse. The CDR3 end lies 1 residue beyond the end of the read and is filled in from the germline J gene. The V gene is TRBV3, the J gene TRBJ2-1; TRBD1 matches at 7 bases. CDR1 is SNHLY and CDR2 is FYNGKV in the germline V gene (reference sequence). The trim removed 5 bases at V and 1 base at J, leaving 5 bases unmatched. The CDR3 spans 15 residues. The part of the CDR3 DNA that was read is TGTGCCAGCAGCCACCGGGACAGAAACTATGCTGAGCAGTTC. Its protein product is CASSHRDRNYAEQF. The whole CDR3 sequence is CASSHRDRNYAEQFF. The whole variable domain, remainder taken from reference TRBV3 and TRBJ2-1, is GPKVLQIPSHQIIDMGQMVTLNCDPVSNHLYFYWYKQILGQQMEFLVNFYNGKVMEKSKLFKDQFSVERPDGSYFTLKIQPTALEDSAVYFCASSHRDRNYAEQFFGPGTRLTVL.

A note on this clone: Mouse germline and gene names are used. The sequence runs out 1 residue before the end of the CDR3; the remainder is reconstructed from the germline J gene. The chain joins TRBV26 to TRBJ1-1; 8 bases are shared with TRBD1. J gave up 11 bases and V 0 bases, and 8 bases lay outside the gene matches. This CDR3 has 14 amino acids. From germline, CDR1 is KGHPV and CDR2 FQNQEV (reference sequence). CDR3 loop: CASSLSSQGALVFF. CDR3 DNA, as far as it was read: TGTGCCAGCAGTCTGTCGAGTCAGGGGGCGCTTGTCTTC. Complete variable domain (other parts from reference TRBV26 and TRBJ1-1): NSKVIQTPRYLVKGQGQKAKMRCIPEKGHPVVFWYQQNKNNEFKFLINFQNQEVLQQIDMTEKRFSAECPSNSPCSLEIQSSEAGDSALYLCASSLSSQGALVFFGKGTRLTVV.

For this clone: Mouse germline and gene names are used. The read ends 1 residue before the CDR3 terminus; that terminus is restored from the germline J gene. The V gene is TRBV13-2, the J gene TRBJ2-7; the match to TRBD2 covers 7 bases. The CDR3 has 12 amino acids. Germline V gene data show CDR1 as NNHNN and CDR2 as SYGAGS (reference sequence). Trimming at V came to 5 bases and at J to 4 bases, leaving 3 bases not matched to a gene. CDR3 bases read: TGTGCCAGCGGGCTGGGGGTTTATGAACAGTAC. Translation: CASGLGVYEQY. The whole CDR3 protein reads CASGLGVYEQYF.

With respect to this clone: Germline and genes: mouse. The read gets to within 1 residue of the CDR3 end, and the germline J gene fills in the rest. The rearrangement links TRBV3 to TRBJ1-4, with a tentative D call TRBD1 (5 bases). Germline CDR1 SNHLY, CDR2 FYNGKV (reference sequence). V lost 5 bases and J 4 bases, leaving 14 bases between the germline ends. The length of the CDR3 is 15 residues. CDR3 protein: CASSPGGGGNERLFF. The sequenced part of the CDR3 DNA is TGTGCCAGCAGCCCCGGGGGGGGAGGCAACGAAAGATTATTT.

This clone was recorded a few times. Gene labels here are mouse ones. Read coverage stops 1 residue before the CDR3 terminus; the germline J gene supplies the remainder. The chain uses TRBV26 and TRBJ1-3; 9 nucleotides agree with TRBD1. Trimming removed 6 bases from V and 4 bases from J; junction bases left unmatched: 4. The CDR3 is 14 amino acids. CDR1 KGHPV and CDR2 FQNQEV come from the germline V gene (reference sequence). The covered CDR3 bases are TGTGCCAGCAGCAGGGACAGGGTCGGAAATACGCTCTAT. Its protein is CASSRDRVGNTLY. The whole CDR3 protein reads CASSRDRVGNTLYF.

This clone appeared a few times. These gene names are mouse names. The CDR3 end lies 1 residue beyond the end of the read and is filled in from the germline J gene. The V gene is TRBV3, the J gene TRBJ2-4; no clear D. CDR1 and CDR2 from the germline V gene are SNHLY and FYNGKV (reference sequence). This CDR3 has 13 amino acids. Trimming removed 5 bases at V and 2 bases at J, with 8 bases between. CDR3 amino acids: CASSPRIQNTLYF. The CDR3 bases that were read are TGTGCCAGCAGCCCTCGAATTCAAAACACCTTGTAC. The whole variable domain, remainder taken from reference TRBV3 and TRBJ2-4, is GPKVLQIPSHQIIDMGQMVTLNCDPVSNHLYFYWYKQILGQQMEFLVNFYNGKVMEKSKLFKDQFSVERPDGSYFTLKIQPTALEDSAVYFCASSPRIQNTLYFGAGTRLSVL.

A remark on this clone: Mouse germline and gene names are used. Read coverage stops 1 residue before the CDR3 terminus; the germline J gene supplies the remainder. The J gene is TRBJ1-5, the V gene TRBV16, with unresolved D. Germline V gene data show CDR1 as SGHSA and CDR2 as FRNQAP. The germline V and J ends were trimmed by 1 base and 8 bases, with 9 bases remaining between them. The CDR3 consists of 13 residues. The CDR3 reads CASSLGEEEAPLF. CDR3 DNA, as far as it was read: TGTGCAAGCAGCTTAGGGGAGGAGGAGGCTCCGCTT.